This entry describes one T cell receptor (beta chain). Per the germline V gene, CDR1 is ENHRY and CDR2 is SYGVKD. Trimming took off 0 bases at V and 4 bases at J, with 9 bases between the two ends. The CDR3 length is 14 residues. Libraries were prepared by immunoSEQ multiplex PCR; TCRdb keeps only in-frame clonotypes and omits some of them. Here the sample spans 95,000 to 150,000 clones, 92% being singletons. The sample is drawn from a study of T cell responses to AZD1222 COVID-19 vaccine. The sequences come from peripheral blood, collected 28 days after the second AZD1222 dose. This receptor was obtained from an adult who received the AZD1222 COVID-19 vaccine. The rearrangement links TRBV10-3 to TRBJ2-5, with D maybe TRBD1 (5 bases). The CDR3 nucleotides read TGTGCCATCAGTGAGTCCAGGGTCATAGAGACCCAGTACTTC. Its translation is CAISESRVIETQYF.